Presented here are 8 T cell receptor beta chains from one specimen sequenced in a study of cytomegalovirus exposure and HLA in healthy donors. The PCR employed 60 Vbeta primers together with 13 Jbeta primers. Method: immunoSEQ multiplex PCR; TCRdb's copy keeps in-frame clones and lacks some. The sample lists 200,000 to 250,000 clones; roughly 70% were seen once. The sample was PBMCs. All receptors derive from a woman in her twenties or thirties in good health and CMV-seronegative.

This chain links TRBV7-9 with TRBJ2-2; TRBD2 aligns across 9 bases. CDR1 is SEHNR, CDR2 FQNEAQ, per germline (reference sequence). The CDR3 is made up of 16 amino acids. The junction had 12 bases not matched to a gene; V was cut back by 6 bases and J by 7 bases. CDR3 protein: CASRVPREGHGGELFF. CDR3 sequence (DNA): TGTGCCAGCAGGGTCCCGCGGGAGGGCCATGGCGGGGAGCTGTTTTTT.

J is TRBJ2-2 and V is TRBV6-1; 8 nucleotides line up with TRBD1. With 3 bases clipped from V and 6 bases from J, the junction kept 6 bases outside the gene matches. Germline loops: CDR1 MNHNS, CDR2 SASEGT. The CDR3 covers 15 residues. CDR3 loop: CASSEPGGFSGELFF. CDR3 bases: TGTGCCAGCAGTGAGCCAGGGGGCTTTTCCGGGGAGCTGTTTTTT.

V is TRBV5-4 and J is TRBJ2-6; D ambiguous. The V gene lost 7 bases and the J gene lost 0 bases, with 5 bases spanning the gap. CDR1 is SGHNT, CDR2 YYREEE, per germline (reference sequence). CDR3 size: 13 residues. The CDR3 protein is CASESSGANVLTF. The CDR3 coding sequence is TGTGCCAGCGAGAGCTCTGGGGCCAACGTCCTGACTTTC.

The chain couples TRBV7-9 to TRBJ1-1, with TRBD1 as a possible D gene (6 bases). V lost 5 bases, J lost 7 bases, and 20 bases lay in between. Per the germline V gene, CDR1 is SEHNR and CDR2 is FQNEAQ (reference sequence). This CDR3 contains 15 residues. The CDR3 coding sequence is TGTGCCAGCAGCCCGAGGGGGAGGGCAGCCGATGAAGCTTTCTTT. Its translation: CASSPRGRAADEAFF.

The chain recombines TRBV30 with TRBJ1-2; 7 bases agree with TRBD1. CDR1 and CDR2 (germline): GTSNPN, SVGIG (reference sequence). The CDR3 runs to 12 residues. V trimming: 4 bases; J trimming: 5 bases; junction bases outside the gene matches: 4. The CDR3 nucleotides read TGTGCCTGGACCCGGACAGGTTATGGCTACACCTTC. Encoded protein: CAWTRTGYGYTF.

This clone was detected only a few times. This chain joins TRBV11-2 and TRBJ2-1; the D is unclear. V was trimmed by 5 bases and J by 9 bases, leaving 11 bases between them. The CDR3 has 12 residues. CDR1 is SGHAT, CDR2 FQNNGV, per germline. CDR3 residues: CASSPSELEQFF. The CDR3 nucleotides read TGTGCCAGCAGCCCGAGCGAGCTTGAGCAGTTCTTC. The full variable domain, completed using reference TRBV11-2 and TRBJ2-1, is EAGVAQSPRYKIIEKRQSVAFWCNPISGHATLYWYQQILGQGPKLLIQFQNNGVVDDSQLPKDRFSAERLKGVDSTLKIQPAKLEDSAVYLCASSPSELEQFFGPGTRLTVL.

V gene TRBV19 combines with J gene TRBJ1-1, with D perhaps matching TRBD1 (6 bases). The germline V gene has CDR1 LNHDA and CDR2 SQIVND (reference sequence). CDR3 size: 17 residues. V was shortened by 5 bases and J by 4 bases, with 23 bases between the two germline ends. The DNA of the CDR3 is TGTGCCAGTAGTTCCAGACGCCCGGACGTAGGGGGCACTGAAGCTTTCTTT. This gives the protein CASSSRRPDVGGTEAFF.

This chain links TRBV5-1 with TRBJ2-5; weak D call: TRBD1 (5 bases). The closer fit of TRBJ2-7 to the DNA end suggests the J call may be wrong. Germline assignment: CDR1 SGHRS and CDR2 YFSETQ. This CDR3 has 15 residues. This CDR3 is CASSLRDQGAYEQYF. CDR3 nucleotides: TGCGCCAGCAGCTTGCGTGACCAGGGCGCCTACGAGCAGTACTTC.